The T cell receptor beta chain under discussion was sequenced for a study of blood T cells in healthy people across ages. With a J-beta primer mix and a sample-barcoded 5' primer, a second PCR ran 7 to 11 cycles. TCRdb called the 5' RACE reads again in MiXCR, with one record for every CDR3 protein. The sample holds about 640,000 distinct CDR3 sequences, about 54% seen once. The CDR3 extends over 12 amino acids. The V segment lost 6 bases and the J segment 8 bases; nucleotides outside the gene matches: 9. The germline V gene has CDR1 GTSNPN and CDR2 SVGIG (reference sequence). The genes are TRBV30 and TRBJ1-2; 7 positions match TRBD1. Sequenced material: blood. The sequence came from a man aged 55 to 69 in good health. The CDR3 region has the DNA TGTGCCTGCGACAGGGAGGAAGAAGGCTACACCTTC. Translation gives CACDREEEGYTF.